A single T cell receptor beta chain is shown here with its context. Antigen unknown. CDR1 is SEHNR and CDR2 is FQNEAQ in the germline V gene (reference sequence). The CDR3 length is 16 residues. The ends lost 1 base at V and 5 bases at J; junction bases unmatched: 9. PCR amplification relied on 60 Vbeta primers (plus 13 Jbeta primers). Clones were read by immunoSEQ multiplex PCR, and TCRdb kept only the in-frame ones, dropping some. The sample has 130,000 to 150,000 clones, around 82% seen once. This entry comes from a study of cytomegalovirus exposure and HLA in healthy donors. Study outcomes and limitations: In presence/absence analyses, roughly uniform sequencing depth across donors was assumed. Across donors, most TCRs were seen rarely, yet some public ones were widespread. Later analysis demonstrated an association between a missense DCLRE1C variant and TCR beta V- and J-gene trimming.

The TCR was taken from a female donor in good health and CMV-seronegative. What was sequenced was PBMCs. The chain recombines TRBV7-9 with TRBJ2-5; 8 bases match TRBD1. In DNA, the CDR3 is TGTGCCAGCAGCTTAGATGGGGACAGGCCGGGGGAGACCCAGTACTTC. Its translation is CASSLDGDRPGETQYF.